Shown below are 25 T cell receptor beta chains from a single sample sequenced in a study of T cells in Graves' hyperthyroidism and ophthalmopathy. What was amplified from RNA transcripts were TCR beta CDR3 regions. HTBI primers were employed in a first-round RT-PCR of the TCR CDR3. In TCRdb, the multiplex PCR reads were re-called with MiXCR into one record per CDR3 protein. The sample gives around 540,000 distinct CDR3 sequences, just over 45% of which show up once; approximately 8.2% is in the top ten. The sequenced material came from peripheral blood or thyroid tissue (not recorded which). Every receptor here comes from a woman younger than 30 with Graves' hyperthyroidism.

The V gene is TRBV7-2, the J gene TRBJ2-7; D gene ambiguous. V shed 2 bases and J shed 7 bases, with 9 bases lying between them. Germline values: CDR1 SGHTA, CDR2 FQGNSA. The CDR3 consists of 12 residues. CDR3 coding DNA: TGTGCCAGCAGCTTATTGCGTCGGGAGCAGTACTTC. The encoded protein is CASSLLRREQYF.

This clonotype was counted between two and nine times. The rearrangement links TRBV20-1 to TRBJ2-7, with 9 positions matching TRBD2. CDR1 and CDR2 (germline): DFQATT, SNEGSKA (reference sequence). V shed 5 bases and J 1 base; nucleotides not matched to a gene: 3. The CDR3 consists of 13 residues. The CDR3: CSARTSDSYEQYF. CDR3 sequence (DNA): TGCAGTGCTCGGACTAGCGATTCCTACGAGCAGTACTTC.

This chain uses TRBV12-3 or TRBV12-4 with TRBJ1-1; 9 nucleotides match TRBD1. After removal of 1 base from V and 11 bases from J, the junction contained 8 bases not matched to a gene. CDR3 length equals 14 residues. CDR3 loop: CASSLDGQGNSAFF. DNA of the CDR3: TGTGCCAGCAGTTTAGACGGACAGGGGAATTCGGCTTTCTTT.

This clonotype was seen more than once but under ten times. The rearrangement uses TRBV20-1 and TRBJ2-7; 8 bases map to TRBD2. Germline CDR1 and CDR2: DFQATT and SNEGSKA (reference sequence). V lost 0 bases to trimming and J lost 6 bases; unmatched junction nucleotides: 7. The CDR3 contains 14 residues. The CDR3 sequence: CSAREVSGNAEQYF. DNA for the CDR3: TGCAGTGCTAGAGAGGTTAGCGGGAACGCCGAGCAGTACTTC.

This clonotype was counted a few times. V and J are TRBV7-9 and TRBJ1-3; no clear D. Per germline, CDR1 SEHNR and CDR2 FQNEAQ (reference sequence). The ends were cut back, 5 bases at V and 1 base at J, with 15 bases in the middle. The CDR3 consists of 16 residues. CDR3 in DNA: TGTGCCAGCAGCGTTATGATCCAACCATCTGGAAACACCATATATTTT. This codes for CASSVMIQPSGNTIYF.

V gene TRBV7-9 combines with J gene TRBJ2-7; 10 positions match TRBD1. The CDR3 has 16 amino acids. CDR1 is SEHNR and CDR2 is FQNEAQ in the germline V gene (reference sequence). Germline trimming cut 5 bases from V and 5 bases from J; bases unmatched to any gene: 12. The CDR3 nucleotides read TGTGCCAGCAGCGCATGGGACAGGGGTCATCCCGACGAGCAGTACTTC. Protein sequence: CASSAWDRGHPDEQYF.

Comments on this clonotype: A much more abundant neighbour one base away suggests this may be a read error. This sequence joins TRBV2 and TRBJ1-2; 8 bases map to TRBD1. The CDR3 runs to 14 residues. Germline CDR1 reads SNHLY; CDR2 reads FYNNEI. CDR3 in amino acids: CASRQTGDSYDYTF. DNA of the CDR3: TGTGCCAGCAGACAGACAGGGGATTCCTATGACTACACCTTC.

The chain employs TRBV5-1 and TRBJ2-7, with TRBD1 matching over 10 bases. The CDR3 contains 15 residues. The ends lost 3 bases at V and 3 bases at J; junction bases unmatched: 6. CDR1 is SGHRS and CDR2 is YFSETQ in the germline V gene. The CDR3 DNA sequence: TGCGCCAGCAGCTATGGGACAGGGGTGGACTACGAGCAGTACTTC. It specifies CASSYGTGVDYEQYF.

With regard to this clonotype: An end of the junction does not agree with germline; a read error may underlie this. The chain's CDR3 is CASSYGIESQYF. CDR3 nucleotides: TGTGCCAGCAGTTACGGGATAGAGTCCCAGTACTTC. The chain couples TRBV7-2 to TRBJ2-5; D perhaps matches TRBD2 (5 bases). The V gene's germline CDR1 is SGHTA and CDR2 FQGNSA. The CDR3 totals 12 residues. Full variable domain (rest looked up from reference TRBV7-2 and TRBJ2-5): GAGVSQSPSNKVTEKGKDVELRCDPISGHTALYWYRQSLGQGLEFLIYFQGNSAPDKSGLPSDRFSAERTGGSVSTLTIQRTQQEDSAVYLCASSYGIESQYFGPGTRLLVL.

J is TRBJ1-1 and V is TRBV9, with 10 bases that match TRBD1. The CDR3 totals 14 residues. Looked up from germline, CDR1 is SGDLS and CDR2 is YYNGEE. After removal of 7 bases from V and 0 bases from J, the junction contained 3 bases not matched to a gene. Here the CDR3 DNA reads TGTGCCAGCGGACAGGGGGTCATGAACACTGAAGCTTTCTTT. Translation: CASGQGVMNTEAFF.

Many counts were recorded for this clonotype. This chain links TRBV7-9 with TRBJ2-5; no reliable D call. The germline V gene has CDR1 SEHNR and CDR2 FQNEAQ (reference sequence). This CDR3 is 11 amino acids long. Trimming removed 4 bases at V and 7 bases at J, with 7 bases between. Here the CDR3 reads CASSSGTTQYF. CDR3 bases: TGTGCCAGCAGCTCGGGTACGACCCAGTACTTC.

There are many counts of this clonotype. This rearrangement joins TRBV29-1 to TRBJ1-1; no clear D gene. V lost 3 bases to trimming and J lost 6 bases, with 11 bases between them. The CDR3 is made up of 12 amino acids. In germline, CDR1 is SQVTM, CDR2 ANQGSEA. The CDR3: CSVDAAGSEAFF. The CDR3 DNA sequence: TGCAGCGTTGACGCGGCGGGCTCTGAAGCTTTCTTT. Combining the CDR3 with reference TRBV29-1 and TRBJ1-1 gives the whole variable domain SAVISQKPSRDICQRGTSLTIQCQVDSQVTMMFWYRQQPGQSLTLIATANQGSEATYESGFVIDKFPISRPNLTFSTLTVSNMSPEDSSIYLCSVDAAGSEAFFGQGTRLTVV.

V and J are TRBV5-1 and TRBJ2-7, with TRBD2 matching 7 bases. This CDR3 region has 15 residues. Trimming removed 4 bases from V and 6 bases from J; junction bases left unmatched: 13. Germline V gene data show CDR1 as SGHRS and CDR2 as YFSETQ. CDR3 in amino acids: CASSRRSTSVTEQYF. Written as DNA, the CDR3 is TGCGCCAGCAGCAGAAGGAGCACTAGCGTTACCGAGCAGTACTTC.

This chain uses TRBV10-3 with TRBJ1-5; D is unresolved. The CDR3 loop spans 14 amino acids. The V gene lost 10 bases and the J gene lost 0 bases, with 13 bases spanning the gap. CDR1 and CDR2 (germline): ENHRY, SYGVKD. The CDR3 DNA follows: TGTGCCAGCAGAGAAGGGTTTAGCAATCAGCCCCAGCATTTT. Its translation: CASREGFSNQPQHF.

For this clonotype: One junction end does not reproduce the germline sequence, and a read error may be involved. The chain joins TRBV7-3 to TRBJ1-1; TRBD1 is a possible D gene (6 bases). Germline V gene lookup returns CDR1 SGHTA and CDR2 FQGTGA. The CDR3 sequence is 13 residues long. In DNA, the CDR3 is TGTGCCAGCGGCTTAGGGGGGAGGGAAGAAGCTTTCTTT. Its translation: CASGLGGREEAFF.

There are a few counts of this clonotype. V and J are TRBV2 and TRBJ2-7, with 10 bases aligning to TRBD1. Trimming at V came to 4 bases and at J to 3 bases, leaving 9 bases not matched to a gene. This CDR3 comprises 16 residues. Germline V lookup: CDR1 SNHLY, CDR2 FYNNEI. The CDR3: CASSGKRDRGGYEQYF. For the CDR3, the DNA is TGTGCCAGCAGTGGTAAGAGGGACAGGGGAGGCTACGAGCAGTACTTC.

This clonotype qualifies as medium-sized (0.01 to 0.1%). CDR3 in amino acids: CSVEVGWVGGYTF. The CDR3 DNA is TGCAGCGTTGAAGTTGGATGGGTAGGAGGCTACACCTTC. The J gene is TRBJ1-2, the V gene TRBV29-1; no clear D. V lost 1 base, J lost 8 bases, and 14 bases lay in between. CDR1 is SQVTM, CDR2 ANQGSEA, per germline. The CDR3 covers 13 residues.

The chain couples TRBV12-3 or TRBV12-4 to TRBJ2-5; no reliable D call. The CDR3 loop spans 12 amino acids. The CDR3 sequence is CASASLPGTQYF. CDR3 bases: TGTGCTAGTGCCTCCCTCCCCGGGACCCAGTACTTC.

The chain recombines TRBV5-1 with TRBJ2-7; 7 nucleotides line up with TRBD2. Germline-derived CDR1 and CDR2 are SGHRS and YFSETQ. CDR3 length: 15 residues. The junction had 6 bases not matched to a gene; V was cut back by 3 bases and J by 0 bases. The CDR3 loop is CASSSYWDYSYEQYF. The DNA for the CDR3 is TGCGCCAGCAGCTCATATTGGGACTACTCCTACGAGCAGTACTTC.

This clonotype was seen only a few times. The V and J genes are TRBV9 and TRBJ1-4; no clear D. Trimming took 5 bases from V and 7 from J, leaving 15 bases between them. This CDR3 is 14 amino acids long. The germline gives CDR1 SGDLS, CDR2 YYNGEE. The CDR3 DNA reads as TGTGCCAGCAGTATCACCTCTCGGGGTGAAAAACTGTTTTTT. Translating it yields CASSITSRGEKLFF.

This clonotype was observed at least ten times. The chain uses TRBV7-3 and TRBJ1-2; tentatively, D is TRBD1 (5 bases). The V gene's germline CDR1 is SGHTA and CDR2 FQGTGA. Trimming took off 8 bases at V and 0 bases at J, with 13 bases between the two ends. The CDR3 sequence is 14 residues long. The chain's CDR3 is CASGPGASNYGYTF. The CDR3 region has the DNA TGTGCCAGCGGCCCCGGGGCCTCTAACTATGGCTACACCTTC.

This chain links TRBV25-1 with TRBJ1-2; D gene unclear. V was pared by 8 bases and J by 0 bases, with 16 bases between. CDR1 and CDR2 from the germline V gene are MGHDK and SYGVNS. This CDR3 spans 15 amino acids. The CDR3 region is CASADETESNYGYTF. CDR3 nucleotide sequence: TGTGCCAGCGCCGATGAGACGGAATCTAACTATGGCTACACCTTC.

In DNA, the CDR3 is TGTGCCAGCATCGACAGGCACTACACCTTC. Its protein is CASIDRHYTF. The chain is built from TRBV25-1 and TRBJ1-2; tentatively, D is TRBD1 (6 bases). In germline, CDR1 is MGHDK, CDR2 SYGVNS. V lost 7 bases, J lost 10 bases, and 10 bases lay in between. The CDR3 has 10 residues.

A few counts support this clonotype. The chain is built from TRBV2 and TRBJ2-7; D is unclear. This CDR3 has 14 amino acids. The germline gives CDR1 SNHLY, CDR2 FYNNEI. V dropped 3 bases and J dropped 1 base, with 10 bases sitting between them. The CDR3 nucleotides are TGTGCCAGCAGTGATCTGATTACTTCCTACGAGCAGTACTTC. This translates into CASSDLITSYEQYF.

The chain joins TRBV15 to TRBJ1-5; D call uncertain. Looked up from germline, CDR1 is LNHNV and CDR2 is YYDKDF (reference sequence). V shed 3 bases and J shed 0 bases, with 6 bases lying between them. The CDR3 contains 14 residues. In DNA form, the CDR3 reads TGTGCCACCAGCAGCTATTATAGCAATCAGCCCCAGCATTTT. Amino acids: CATSSYYSNQPQHF.